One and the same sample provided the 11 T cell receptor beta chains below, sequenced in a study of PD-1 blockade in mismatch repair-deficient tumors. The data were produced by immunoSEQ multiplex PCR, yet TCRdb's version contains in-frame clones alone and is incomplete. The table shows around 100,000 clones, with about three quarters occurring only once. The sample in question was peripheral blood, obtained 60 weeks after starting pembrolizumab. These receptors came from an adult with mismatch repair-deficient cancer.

CDR3 sequence (DNA): TGCGCCAGCAGCCAAGGTGGTGAGCAGTTCTTC. This sequence encodes CASSQGGEQFF. This chain connects TRBV4-1 to TRBJ2-1; D unclear. This CDR3 region has 11 residues. Looked up from germline, CDR1 is MGHRA and CDR2 is YSYEKL. V lost 1 base and J lost 9, with 4 bases in between.

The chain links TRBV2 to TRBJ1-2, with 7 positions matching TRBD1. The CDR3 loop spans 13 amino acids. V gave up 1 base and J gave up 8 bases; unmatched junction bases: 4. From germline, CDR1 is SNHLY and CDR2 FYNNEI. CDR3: CASSEERGQGYTF. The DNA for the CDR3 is TGTGCCAGCAGTGAAGAGAGGGGGCAGGGCTACACCTTC.

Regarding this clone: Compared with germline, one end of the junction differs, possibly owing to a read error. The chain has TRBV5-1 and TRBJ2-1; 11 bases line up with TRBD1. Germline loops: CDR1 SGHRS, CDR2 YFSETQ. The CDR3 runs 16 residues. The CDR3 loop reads CASSPRTGGSDNEQFF. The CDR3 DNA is TGCGCCAGCAGCCCAAGGACAGGGGGCTCCGACAATGAGCAGTTCTTC.

The CDR3 bases are TGTGCCAGCAGCTTAGAAAGCGGGGGGCCCTACGAGCAGTACTTC. This codes for CASSLESGGPYEQYF. This chain connects TRBV7-2 to TRBJ2-7; 9 positions match TRBD2. The germline gives CDR1 SGHTA, CDR2 FQGNSA. The junction had 3 bases not matched to a gene; V was cut back by 1 base and J by 2 bases. This CDR3 has 15 residues.

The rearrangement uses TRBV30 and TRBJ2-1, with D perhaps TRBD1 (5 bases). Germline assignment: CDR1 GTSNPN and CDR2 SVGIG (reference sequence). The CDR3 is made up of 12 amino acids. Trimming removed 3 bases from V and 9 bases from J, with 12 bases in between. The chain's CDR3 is CAWSGGAIEQFF. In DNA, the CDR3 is TGTGCCTGGAGCGGTGGGGCGATTGAGCAGTTCTTC.

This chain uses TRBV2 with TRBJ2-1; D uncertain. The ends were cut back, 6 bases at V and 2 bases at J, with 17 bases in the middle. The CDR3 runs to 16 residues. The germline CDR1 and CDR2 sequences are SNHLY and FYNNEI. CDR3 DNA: TGTGCCAGCAGCCTACAACCGACCGGGCCCTACAATGAGCAGTTCTTC. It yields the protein CASSLQPTGPYNEQFF. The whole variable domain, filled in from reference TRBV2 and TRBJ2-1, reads EPEVTQTPSHQVTQMGQEVILRCVPISNHLYFYWYRQILGQKVEFLVSFYNNEISEKSEIFDDQFSVERPDGSNFTLKIRSTKLEDSAMYFCASSLQPTGPYNEQFFGPGTRLTVL.

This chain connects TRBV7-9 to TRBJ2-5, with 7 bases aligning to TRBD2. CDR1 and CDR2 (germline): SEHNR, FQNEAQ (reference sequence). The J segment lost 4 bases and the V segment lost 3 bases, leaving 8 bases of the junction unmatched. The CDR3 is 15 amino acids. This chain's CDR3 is CASSFGAGARETQYF. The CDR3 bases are TGTGCCAGCAGCTTCGGGGCGGGAGCTCGAGAGACCCAGTACTTC.

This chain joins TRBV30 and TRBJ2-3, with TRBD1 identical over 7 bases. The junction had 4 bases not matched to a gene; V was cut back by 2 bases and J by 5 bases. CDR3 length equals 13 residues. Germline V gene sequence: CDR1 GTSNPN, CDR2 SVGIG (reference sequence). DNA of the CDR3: TGTGCCTGGAGTATGAACAGGGGAGATACGCAGTATTTT. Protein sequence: CAWSMNRGDTQYF.

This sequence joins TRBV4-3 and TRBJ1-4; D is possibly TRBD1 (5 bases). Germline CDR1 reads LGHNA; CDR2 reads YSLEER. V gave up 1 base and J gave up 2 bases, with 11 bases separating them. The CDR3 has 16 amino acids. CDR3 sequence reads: CASSQASPGTNEKLFF. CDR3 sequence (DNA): TGCGCCAGCAGCCAAGCCTCACCAGGGACTAATGAAAAACTGTTTTTT.

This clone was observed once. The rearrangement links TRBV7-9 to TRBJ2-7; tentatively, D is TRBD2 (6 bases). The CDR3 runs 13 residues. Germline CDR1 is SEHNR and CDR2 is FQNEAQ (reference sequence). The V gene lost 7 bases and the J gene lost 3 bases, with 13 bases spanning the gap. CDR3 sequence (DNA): TGTGCCAGCATGATCCGGGGGAACTACGAGCAGTACTTC. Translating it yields CASMIRGNYEQYF.

CDR3 amino acids: CASSLNPTGVGANVLTF. In DNA form, the CDR3 reads TGTGCCAGCAGCTTAAACCCTACAGGGGTCGGGGCCAACGTCCTGACTTTC. The rearrangement uses TRBV7-9 and TRBJ2-6; TRBD1 agrees at 7 bases. The CDR3 runs 17 residues. CDR1 and CDR2 (germline): SEHNR, FQNEAQ (reference sequence). The V and J ends lost 2 bases and 4 bases, in that order; junction bases with no gene match: 8.